This T cell receptor (beta chain) derives from a study of post-analysis software for immune sequencing data. As for the study in general: There were relapsing-remitting, secondary progressive and progressive-relapsing multiple sclerosis among the disease courses included. Study-wide results and limits: Controls significantly exceeded multiple sclerosis patients in normalized Chao1 diversity. Batch-mates among the samples co-clustered strongly by F measure. In patients, TRBV5-6, TRBV5-1 and TRBV20-1 belonged to roughly 5 TRBV segments found more frequently than in controls.

The CDR3 has 16 amino acids. Germline loops: CDR1 MGHRA, CDR2 YSYEKL. V lost 0 bases to trimming and J lost 3 bases; unmatched junction nucleotides: 7. With respect to this clonotype: The antigen remains unidentified.

TCR beta libraries were prepared from cDNA with unique molecular identifiers. Each CDR3 protein is one row after TCRdb ran MiXCR on the PCR reads. The sample comprises around 700,000 distinct CDR3 sequences, roughly three fifths of which are singletons, and 11% rests with the top ten. The rearrangement joins TRBV4-1 to TRBJ2-7; 8 bases agree with TRBD1. Sequenced input: blood. The TCR was taken from a girl aged 2-15 years with multiple sclerosis. CDR3 region: CASSQDLDREVYEQYF. CDR3 DNA sequence: TGCGCCAGCAGCCAAGATCTGGACAGGGAAGTCTACGAGCAGTACTTC.